A selection of T cell receptor beta chains follows, all from one sample in a study of T cells of healthy individuals. Via MiXCR, TCRdb re-called the 5' RACE reads, giving one row per CDR3 protein. The sample has around 63,000 distinct CDR3 sequences, around 15% seen once; the top ten hold about 4.4%. The receptor set was obtained from a human donor in good health. Both conserved end residues are part of each CDR3. Fields, in order: J gene, V gene, CDR3 protein.

>TRBJ2-1|TRBV13
CASSSVDEGVWAGIF
>TRBJ2-1|TRBV20-1
CSAREYVVSPNEQFF
>TRBJ1-5|TRBV3-1
CASSQDLGVNQPQHF
>TRBJ2-1|TRBV6-5
CASSLGFANEQFF
>TRBJ1-1|TRBV25-1
CASSISRGLAEAFF
>TRBJ2-5|TRBV19
CASSPRTGGLGETQYF
>TRBJ2-3|TRBV21-1
CASSKVDRERSTDTQYF
>TRBJ1-2|TRBV9
CASSVVGQSVGTF
>TRBJ2-7|TRBV25-1
CASSEQGTYEQYF
>TRBJ2-2|TRBV24-1
CATSDLPSGPIDGELFF
>TRBJ1-4|TRBV7-3
CASSLKERGQGGEKLFF
>TRBJ1-2|TRBV6-6
CASSLLDRAGGYTF
>TRBJ2-3|TRBV12-3/TRBV12-4
CASSLLRDYCITSTDTQYF
>TRBJ2-7|TRBV25-1
CASSSTGSHDEQYF
>TRBJ1-5|TRBV7-9
CASSFGGPEPQHF
>TRBJ1-2|TRBV19
CASSRQEYNYGYTF
>TRBJ2-7|TRBV4-3
CASSQNRGQAYEQYF
>TRBJ2-7|TRBV4-1
CASSSTGYEQYF
>TRBJ2-1|TRBV7-9
CASSPGPRYNEQFF
>TRBJ2-5|TRBV2
CASRDSLWASGRETQYF
>TRBJ2-7|TRBV6-2/TRBV6-3
CASSPTGMSYEQYF
>TRBJ1-2|TRBV6-5
CASSQDGGNYGYTF
>TRBJ2-3|TRBV6-2/TRBV6-3
CASTRTSGIPDTQYF
>TRBJ2-7|TRBV6-5
CASSYRSGQWGYEQYF
>TRBJ2-3|TRBV7-9
CASSLFVGGGTDTQYF
>TRBJ2-1|TRBV27
CASSLGTINEQFF
>TRBJ2-7|TRBV6-1
CASSEKFLAGDYEQYF
>TRBJ1-2|TRBV7-9
CASSLISWDRDYGYTF
>TRBJ1-5|TRBV2
CASSPSTGGVQPQHF
>TRBJ2-1|TRBV7-9
CASSLRLFNEQFF
>TRBJ2-5|TRBV29-1
CSVEDRAGGSQETQYF
>TRBJ1-2|TRBV5-1
CASSLESTVYGYTF
>TRBJ1-4|TRBV20-1
CSARDTQGNEKLFF
>TRBJ2-5|TRBV15
CATSGQSQETQYF
>TRBJ2-2|TRBV9
CASSVISTGELFF
>TRBJ1-4|TRBV28
CASSVQGAREKLFF
>TRBJ1-1|TRBV11-2
CASSFLGVDTEAFF
>TRBJ1-1|TRBV19
CASSILYRNREGSTEAFF
>TRBJ1-5|TRBV28
CASTLTDPNQPQHF
>TRBJ2-1|TRBV24-1
CATSDPDRINNEQFF
>TRBJ2-1|TRBV2
CAAEGTSAGGGNEQFF
>TRBJ2-7|TRBV11-1
CASSLDGNSYEQYF
>TRBJ1-1|TRBV6-1
CASSNWGQNTEAFF
>TRBJ2-2|TRBV18
CASSPPSGQGIGELFF
>TRBJ2-5|TRBV28
CASSFIRQVQTQYF
>TRBJ2-1|TRBV24-1
CATGATLGNEQFF
>TRBJ1-6|TRBV27
CASSLDSYSPLHF
>TRBJ2-1|TRBV7-9
CASSSTSRNEQFF